This TCR beta chain came from a study of T-cell memory formation after mild COVID-19. The study, taken as a whole, reports: Contracting clones localized mainly to CM and EM when CD4+ and mainly to EMRA when CD8+. Clones that contracted from day 15 to 85 had balanced CD4/CD8; later expanders were CD4+ biased.

Germline V CDR1 and CDR2: DFQATT, SNEGSKA (reference sequence). CDR3 length equals 14 residues. V was shortened by 6 bases and J by 1 base, with 15 bases between the two germline ends. In this sample, this clonotype turned up a few times. Antigen unknown. Constant-segment primers served in 5'RACE that generated TCR alpha and TCR beta cDNA libraries bearing sample barcodes and UMIs. Each CDR3 protein gets one entry after TCRdb re-called the 5' RACE reads with MiXCR. The data show around 220,000 distinct CDR3 sequences, roughly 15% seen once. This rearrangement joins TRBV20-1 to TRBJ1-1; D is perhaps TRBD1 (6 bases). The sample comprised PBMCs or a T cell subset sorted from them (not recorded which). This receptor was taken from a man between 18 and 29 years old who had mild COVID-19 (a few samples of this study predate the infection). Cell type and time point are not known. The CDR3: CSAWGGQANTEAFF. The CDR3 nucleotides are TGCAGTGCCTGGGGGGGGCAAGCGAACACTGAAGCTTTCTTT.